This T cell receptor (beta chain) came from a study of cytomegalovirus exposure and HLA in healthy donors. Study-level information: In a later analysis, it was reported that the approximately 120 validation repertoires had been produced on the same platform as the 550 to 700 repertoires belonging to the first cohort. Whole-study results and caveats: Reportedly, cytomegalovirus status was diagnosed with high sensitivity and specificity. According to a subsequent analysis, TCR clusters identified in the first cohort showed a tendency to co-occur across the approximately 120 validation repertoires.

These donors were members of the approximately 110-subject validation cohort, a group separate from the approximately 670-subject first cohort. Remarks on this clone: Its antigen is unidentified.

Profiling relied on immunoSEQ multiplex PCR, and the TCRdb table lists in-frame clones only, not all of them. The sample holds 190,000 or so clones, 84% seen once. Germline V CDR1 and CDR2: SGHTA, FQGTGA. The CDR3 totals 15 residues. Germline trimming cut 1 base from V and 8 bases from J; bases unmatched to any gene: 7. The sequence was obtained from a woman in her 30s in good health and CMV-seropositive. This sequence joins TRBV7-3 and TRBJ2-2; 7 positions agree with TRBD2. Sequenced sample: PBMCs. CDR3 DNA sequence: TGTGCCAGCAGCTTAAGCGGGAGCCCACGGGGGGAGCTGTTTTTT. Translated, it gives CASSLSGSPRGELFF. Supplemented by reference TRBV7-3 and TRBJ2-2, the full variable domain reads GAGVSQTPSNKVTEKGKYVELRCDPISGHTALYWYRQSLGQGPEFLIYFQGTGAADDSGLPNDRFFAVRPEGSVSTLKIQRTERGDSAVYLCASSLSGSPRGELFFGEGSRLTVL.